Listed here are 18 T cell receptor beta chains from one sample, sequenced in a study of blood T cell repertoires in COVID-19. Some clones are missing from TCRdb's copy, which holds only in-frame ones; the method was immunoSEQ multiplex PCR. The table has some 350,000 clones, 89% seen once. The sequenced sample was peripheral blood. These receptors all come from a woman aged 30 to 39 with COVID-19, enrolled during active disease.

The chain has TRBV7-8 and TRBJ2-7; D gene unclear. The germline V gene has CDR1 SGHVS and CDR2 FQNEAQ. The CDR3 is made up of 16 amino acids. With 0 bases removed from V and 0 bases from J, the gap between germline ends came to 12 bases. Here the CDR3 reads CASSLAVALDSYEQYF. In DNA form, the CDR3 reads TGTGCCAGCAGCTTAGCCGTCGCCCTAGACTCCTACGAGCAGTACTTC. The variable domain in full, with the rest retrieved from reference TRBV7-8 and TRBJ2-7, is GAGVSQSPRYKVAKRGQDVALRCDPISGHVSLFWYQQALGQGPEFLTYFQNEAQLDKSGLPSDRFFAERPEGSVSTLKIQRTQQEDSAVYLCASSLAVALDSYEQYFGPGTRLTVT.

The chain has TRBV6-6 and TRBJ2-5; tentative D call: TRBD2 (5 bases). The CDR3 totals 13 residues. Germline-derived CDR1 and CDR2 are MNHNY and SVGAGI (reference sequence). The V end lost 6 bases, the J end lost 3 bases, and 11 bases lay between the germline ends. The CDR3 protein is CASSPTREETQYF. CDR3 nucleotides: TGTGCCAGCAGCCCTACTAGGGAAGAGACCCAGTACTTC.

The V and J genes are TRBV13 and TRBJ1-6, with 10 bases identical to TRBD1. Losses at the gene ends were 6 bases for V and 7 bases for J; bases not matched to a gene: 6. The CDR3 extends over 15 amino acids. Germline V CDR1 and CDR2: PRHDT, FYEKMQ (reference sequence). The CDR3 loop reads CASSAGTGDNSPLHF. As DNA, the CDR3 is TGTGCCAGCAGTGCCGGGACAGGGGACAATTCACCCCTCCACTTT. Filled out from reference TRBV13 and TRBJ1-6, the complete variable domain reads AAGVIQSPRHLIKEKRETATLKCYPIPRHDTVYWYQQGPGQDPQFLISFYEKMQSDKGSIPDRFSAQQFSDYHSELNMSSLELGDSALYFCASSAGTGDNSPLHFGNGTRLTVT.

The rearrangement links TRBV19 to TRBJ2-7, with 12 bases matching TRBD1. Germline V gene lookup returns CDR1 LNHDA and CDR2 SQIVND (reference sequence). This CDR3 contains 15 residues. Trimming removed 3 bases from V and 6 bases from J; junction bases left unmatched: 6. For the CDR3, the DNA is TGTGCCAGTAGTATCGGGACAGGGGGCGCTGCCGAGCAGTACTTC. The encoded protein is CASSIGTGGAAEQYF.

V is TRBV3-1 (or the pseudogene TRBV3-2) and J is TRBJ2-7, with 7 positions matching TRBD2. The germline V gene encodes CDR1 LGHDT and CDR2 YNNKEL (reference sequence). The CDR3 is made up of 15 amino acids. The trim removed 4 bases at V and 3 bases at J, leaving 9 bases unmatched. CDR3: CASSPGTTRYYEQYF. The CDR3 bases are TGTGCCAGCAGCCCAGGGACTACGAGATACTACGAGCAGTACTTC.

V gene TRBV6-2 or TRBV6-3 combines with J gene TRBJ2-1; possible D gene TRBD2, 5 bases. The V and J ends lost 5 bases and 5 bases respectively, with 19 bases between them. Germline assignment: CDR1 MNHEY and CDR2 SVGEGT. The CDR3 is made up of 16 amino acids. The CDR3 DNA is TGTGCCAGCAGTCTGGTAGCGCTCTCATCAAACAATGAGCAGTTCTTC. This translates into CASSLVALSSNNEQFF.

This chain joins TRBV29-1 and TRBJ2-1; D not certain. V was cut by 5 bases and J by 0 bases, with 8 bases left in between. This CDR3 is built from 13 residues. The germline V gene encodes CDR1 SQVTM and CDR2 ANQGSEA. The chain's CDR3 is CSVRPSSYNEQFF. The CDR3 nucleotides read TGCAGCGTTAGGCCTAGCTCCTACAATGAGCAGTTCTTC.

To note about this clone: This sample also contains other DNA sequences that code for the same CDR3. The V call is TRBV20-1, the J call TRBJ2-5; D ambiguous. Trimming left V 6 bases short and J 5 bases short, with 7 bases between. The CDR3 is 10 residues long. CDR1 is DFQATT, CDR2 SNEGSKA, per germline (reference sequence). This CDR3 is CSARRETQYF. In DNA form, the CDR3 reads TGCAGTGCCCGGCGGGAGACCCAGTACTTC.

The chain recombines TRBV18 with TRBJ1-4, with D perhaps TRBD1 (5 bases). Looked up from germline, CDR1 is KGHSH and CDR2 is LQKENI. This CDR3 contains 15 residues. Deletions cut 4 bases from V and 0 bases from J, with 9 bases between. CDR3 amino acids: CASSLGTATNEKLFF. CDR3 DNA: TGTGCCAGCTCACTCGGGACTGCAACTAATGAAAAACTGTTTTTT.

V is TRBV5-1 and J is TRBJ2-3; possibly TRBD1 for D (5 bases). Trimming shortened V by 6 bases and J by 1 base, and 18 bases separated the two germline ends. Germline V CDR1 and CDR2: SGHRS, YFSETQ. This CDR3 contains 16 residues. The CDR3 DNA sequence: TGCGCCAGCAACCTAGGGGCCTTGGACGGCACAGATACGCAGTATTTT. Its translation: CASNLGALDGTDTQYF.

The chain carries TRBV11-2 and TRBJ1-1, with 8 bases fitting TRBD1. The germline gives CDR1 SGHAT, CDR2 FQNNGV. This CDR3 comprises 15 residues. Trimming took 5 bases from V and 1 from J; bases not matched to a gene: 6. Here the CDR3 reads CASSTRTGPNTEAFF. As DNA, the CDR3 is TGTGCCAGCAGCACACGGACAGGGCCGAACACTGAAGCTTTCTTT. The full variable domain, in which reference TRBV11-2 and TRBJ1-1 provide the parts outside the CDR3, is EAGVAQSPRYKIIEKRQSVAFWCNPISGHATLYWYQQILGQGPKLLIQFQNNGVVDDSQLPKDRFSAERLKGVDSTLKIQPAKLEDSAVYLCASSTRTGPNTEAFFGQGTRLTVV.

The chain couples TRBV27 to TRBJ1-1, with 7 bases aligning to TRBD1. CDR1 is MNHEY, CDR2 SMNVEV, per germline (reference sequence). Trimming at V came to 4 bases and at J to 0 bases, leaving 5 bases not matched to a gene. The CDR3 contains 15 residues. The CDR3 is CASSYTGVMNTEAFF. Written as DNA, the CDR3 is TGTGCCAGCAGTTACACAGGGGTCATGAACACTGAAGCTTTCTTT.

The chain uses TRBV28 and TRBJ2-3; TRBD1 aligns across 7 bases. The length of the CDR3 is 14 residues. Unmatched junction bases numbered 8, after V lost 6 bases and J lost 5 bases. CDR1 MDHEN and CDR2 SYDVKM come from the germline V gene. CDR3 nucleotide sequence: TGTGCCAGCAGACCGGGACAGCCGCTAGATACGCAGTATTTT. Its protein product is CASRPGQPLDTQYF.

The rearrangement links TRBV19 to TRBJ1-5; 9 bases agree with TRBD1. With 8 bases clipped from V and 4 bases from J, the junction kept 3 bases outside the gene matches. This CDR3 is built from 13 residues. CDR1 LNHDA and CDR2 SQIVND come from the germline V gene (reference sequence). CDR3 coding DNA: TGTGCCAGTCGGACAGGGGTAAATCAGCCCCAGCATTTT. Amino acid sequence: CASRTGVNQPQHF.

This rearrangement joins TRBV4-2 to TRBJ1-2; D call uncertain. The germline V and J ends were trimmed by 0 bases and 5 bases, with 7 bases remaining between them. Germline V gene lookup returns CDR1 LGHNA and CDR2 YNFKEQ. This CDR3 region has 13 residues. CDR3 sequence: CASSQDELYGYTF. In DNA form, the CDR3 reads TGTGCCAGCAGCCAAGACGAGTTGTATGGCTACACCTTC.

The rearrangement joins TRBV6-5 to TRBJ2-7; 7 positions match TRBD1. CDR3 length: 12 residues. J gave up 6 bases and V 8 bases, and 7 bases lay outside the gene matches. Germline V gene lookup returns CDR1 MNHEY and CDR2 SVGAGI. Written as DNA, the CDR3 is TGTGCCAGCCAGACAGGGAGAGGCGAGCAGTACTTC. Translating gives CASQTGRGEQYF.

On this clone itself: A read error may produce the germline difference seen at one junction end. The CDR3 coding sequence is TGTGCCAGCAGCCTAGGACAGTCGCACTATGGCTACACCTTC. As protein: CASSLGQSHYGYTF. V is TRBV13 and J is TRBJ1-2; D perhaps matches TRBD1 (6 bases). The V gene's germline CDR1 is PRHDT and CDR2 FYEKMQ (reference sequence). The CDR3 loop spans 14 amino acids.

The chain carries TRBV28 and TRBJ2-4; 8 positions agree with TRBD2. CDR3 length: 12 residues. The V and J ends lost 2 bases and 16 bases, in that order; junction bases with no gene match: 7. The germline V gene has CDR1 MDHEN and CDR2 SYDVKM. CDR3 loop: CASSLAAGGEYF. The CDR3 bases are TGTGCCAGCAGTTTAGCCGCGGGGGGAGAATACTTC.